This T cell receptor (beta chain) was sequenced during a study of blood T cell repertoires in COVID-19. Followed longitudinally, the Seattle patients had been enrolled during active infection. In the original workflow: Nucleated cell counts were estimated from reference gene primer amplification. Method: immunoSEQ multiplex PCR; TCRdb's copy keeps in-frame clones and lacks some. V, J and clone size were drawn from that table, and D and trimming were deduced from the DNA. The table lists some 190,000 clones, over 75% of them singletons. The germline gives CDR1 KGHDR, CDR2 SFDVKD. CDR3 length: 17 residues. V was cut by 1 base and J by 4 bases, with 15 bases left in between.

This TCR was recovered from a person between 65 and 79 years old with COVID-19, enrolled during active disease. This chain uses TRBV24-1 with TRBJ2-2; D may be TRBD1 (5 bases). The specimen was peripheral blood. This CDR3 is CATSDFVRGVGTGELFF. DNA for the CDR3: TGTGCCACCAGTGATTTTGTAAGGGGTGTGGGCACCGGGGAGCTGTTTTTT.